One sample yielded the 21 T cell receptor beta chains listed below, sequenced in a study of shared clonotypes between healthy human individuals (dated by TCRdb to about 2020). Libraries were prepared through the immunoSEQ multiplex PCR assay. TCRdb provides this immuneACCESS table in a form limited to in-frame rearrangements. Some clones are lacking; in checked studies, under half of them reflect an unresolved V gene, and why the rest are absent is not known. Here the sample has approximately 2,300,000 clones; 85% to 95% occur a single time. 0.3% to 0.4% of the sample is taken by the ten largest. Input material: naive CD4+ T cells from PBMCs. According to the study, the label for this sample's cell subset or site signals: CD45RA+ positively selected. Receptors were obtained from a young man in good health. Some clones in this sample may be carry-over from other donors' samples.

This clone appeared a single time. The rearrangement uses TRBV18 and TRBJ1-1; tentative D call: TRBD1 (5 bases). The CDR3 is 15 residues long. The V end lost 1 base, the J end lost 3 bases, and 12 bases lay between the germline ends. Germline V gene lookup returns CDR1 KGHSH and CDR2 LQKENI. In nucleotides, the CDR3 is TGTGCCAGCTCACCACGGGTAGGGGCGGACACTGAAGCTTTCTTT. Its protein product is CASSPRVGADTEAFF.

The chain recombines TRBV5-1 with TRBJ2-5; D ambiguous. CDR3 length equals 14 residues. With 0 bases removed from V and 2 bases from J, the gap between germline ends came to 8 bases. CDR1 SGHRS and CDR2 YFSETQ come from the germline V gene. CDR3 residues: CASSLALLQETQYF. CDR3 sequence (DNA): TGCGCCAGCAGCTTGGCCCTCTTACAAGAGACCCAGTACTTC.

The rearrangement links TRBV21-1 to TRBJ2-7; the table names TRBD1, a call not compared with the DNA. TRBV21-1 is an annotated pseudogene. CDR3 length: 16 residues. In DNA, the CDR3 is TGTGCCAGCAGCATACCGACAGGGGTTAGGTCCTACGAGCAGTACTTC. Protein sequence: CASSIPTGVRSYEQYF.

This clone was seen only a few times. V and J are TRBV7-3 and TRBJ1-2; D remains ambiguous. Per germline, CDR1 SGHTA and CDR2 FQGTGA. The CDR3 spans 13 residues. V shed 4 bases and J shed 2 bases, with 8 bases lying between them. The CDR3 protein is CASSYRDNYGYTF. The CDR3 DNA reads TGTGCCAGCAGCTATAGAGACAACTATGGCTACACCTTC. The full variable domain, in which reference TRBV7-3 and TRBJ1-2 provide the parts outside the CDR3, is GAGVSQTPSNKVTEKGKYVELRCDPISGHTALYWYRQSLGQGPEFLIYFQGTGAADDSGLPNDRFFAVRPEGSVSTLKIQRTERGDSAVYLCASSYRDNYGYTFGSGTRLTVV.

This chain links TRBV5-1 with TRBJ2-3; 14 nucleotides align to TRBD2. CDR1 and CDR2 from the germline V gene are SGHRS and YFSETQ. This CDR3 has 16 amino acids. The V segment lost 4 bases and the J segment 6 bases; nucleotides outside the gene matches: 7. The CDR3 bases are TGCGCCAGCAGCCCCGGGACTAGCGGGAGCCTGGATACGCAGTATTTT. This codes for CASSPGTSGSLDTQYF.

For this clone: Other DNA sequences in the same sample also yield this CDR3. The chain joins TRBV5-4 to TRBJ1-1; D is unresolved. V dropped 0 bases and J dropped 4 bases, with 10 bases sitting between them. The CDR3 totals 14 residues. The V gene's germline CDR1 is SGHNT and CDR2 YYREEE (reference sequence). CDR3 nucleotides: TGTGCCAGCAGCTTGGGAGGGTTGGGCACTGAAGCTTTCTTT. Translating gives CASSLGGLGTEAFF.

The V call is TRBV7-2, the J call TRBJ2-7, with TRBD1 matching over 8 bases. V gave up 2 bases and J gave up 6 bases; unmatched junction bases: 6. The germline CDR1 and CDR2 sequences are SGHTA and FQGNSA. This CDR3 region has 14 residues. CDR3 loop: CASSLLGQGREQYF. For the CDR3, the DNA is TGTGCCAGCAGCTTATTAGGACAGGGCCGCGAGCAGTACTTC.

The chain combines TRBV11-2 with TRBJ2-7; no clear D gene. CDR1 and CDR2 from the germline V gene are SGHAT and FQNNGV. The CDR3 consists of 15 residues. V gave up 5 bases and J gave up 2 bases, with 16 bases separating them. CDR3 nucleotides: TGTGCCAGCAGCCTAAACTCGGACGGAACCTACGAGCAGTACTTC. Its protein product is CASSLNSDGTYEQYF.

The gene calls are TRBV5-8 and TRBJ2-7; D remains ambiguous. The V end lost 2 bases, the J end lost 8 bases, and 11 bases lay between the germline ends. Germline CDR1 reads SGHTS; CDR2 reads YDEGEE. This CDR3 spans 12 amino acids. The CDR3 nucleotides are TGTGCCAGCAGCTTTGGGCCTATGAAGCAGTACTTC. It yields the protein CASSFGPMKQYF.

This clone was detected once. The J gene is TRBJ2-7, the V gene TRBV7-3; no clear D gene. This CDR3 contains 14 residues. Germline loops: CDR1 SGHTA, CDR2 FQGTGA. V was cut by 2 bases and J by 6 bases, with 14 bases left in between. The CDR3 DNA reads TGTGCCAGCAGCTTAGGCCAGCCCGGCGGCGAGCAGTACTTC. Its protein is CASSLGQPGGEQYF.

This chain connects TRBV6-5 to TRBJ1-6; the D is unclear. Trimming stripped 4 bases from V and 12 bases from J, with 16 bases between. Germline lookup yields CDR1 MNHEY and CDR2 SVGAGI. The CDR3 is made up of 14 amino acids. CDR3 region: CASSLNSSRRPLHF. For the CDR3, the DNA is TGTGCCAGCAGTTTGAATAGTAGCAGAAGACCCCTCCACTTT.

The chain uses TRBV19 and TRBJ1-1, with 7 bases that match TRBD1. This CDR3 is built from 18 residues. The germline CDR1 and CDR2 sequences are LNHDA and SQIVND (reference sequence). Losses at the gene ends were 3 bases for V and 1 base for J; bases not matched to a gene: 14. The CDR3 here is CASSIFLNYRDRNTEAFF. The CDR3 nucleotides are TGTGCCAGTAGTATTTTCCTAAATTACCGGGACAGGAACACTGAAGCTTTCTTT.

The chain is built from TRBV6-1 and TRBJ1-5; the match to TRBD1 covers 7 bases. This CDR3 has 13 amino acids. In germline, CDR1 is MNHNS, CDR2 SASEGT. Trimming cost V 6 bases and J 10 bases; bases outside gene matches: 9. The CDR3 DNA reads TGTGCCAGCAGGATACAAACAGGGGTCCCCCAGCATTTT. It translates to CASRIQTGVPQHF.

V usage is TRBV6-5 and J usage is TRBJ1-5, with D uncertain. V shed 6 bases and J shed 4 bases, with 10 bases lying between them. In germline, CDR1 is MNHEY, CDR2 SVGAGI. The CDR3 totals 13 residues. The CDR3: CASSRHVNQPQHF. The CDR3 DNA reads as TGTGCCAGCAGCCGACACGTGAATCAGCCCCAGCATTTT.

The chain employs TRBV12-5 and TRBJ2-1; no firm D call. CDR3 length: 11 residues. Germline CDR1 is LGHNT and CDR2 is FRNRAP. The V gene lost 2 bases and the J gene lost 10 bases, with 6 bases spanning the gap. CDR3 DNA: TGTGCTAGTGGTTTGTTTAGGGAGCAGTTCTTC. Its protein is CASGLFREQFF.

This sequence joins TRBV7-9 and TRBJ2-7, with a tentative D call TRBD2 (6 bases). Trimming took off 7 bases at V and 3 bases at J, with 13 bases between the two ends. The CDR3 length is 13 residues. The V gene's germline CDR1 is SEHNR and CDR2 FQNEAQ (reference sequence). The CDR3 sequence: CASMAGSGYEQYF. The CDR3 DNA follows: TGTGCCAGCATGGCGGGGTCCGGCTACGAGCAGTACTTC.

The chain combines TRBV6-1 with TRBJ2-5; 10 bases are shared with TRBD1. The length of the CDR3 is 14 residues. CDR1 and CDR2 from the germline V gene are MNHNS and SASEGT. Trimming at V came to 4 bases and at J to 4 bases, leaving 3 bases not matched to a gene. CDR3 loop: CASSGQGAIETQYF. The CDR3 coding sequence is TGTGCCAGCAGTGGACAGGGGGCCATAGAGACCCAGTACTTC.

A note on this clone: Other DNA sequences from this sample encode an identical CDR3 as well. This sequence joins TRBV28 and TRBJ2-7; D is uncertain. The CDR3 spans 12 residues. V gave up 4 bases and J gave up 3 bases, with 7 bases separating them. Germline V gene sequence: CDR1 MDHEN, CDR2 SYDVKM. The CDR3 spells CASSSTHYEQYF. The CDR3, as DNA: TGTGCCAGCAGTTCGACCCACTACGAGCAGTACTTC.

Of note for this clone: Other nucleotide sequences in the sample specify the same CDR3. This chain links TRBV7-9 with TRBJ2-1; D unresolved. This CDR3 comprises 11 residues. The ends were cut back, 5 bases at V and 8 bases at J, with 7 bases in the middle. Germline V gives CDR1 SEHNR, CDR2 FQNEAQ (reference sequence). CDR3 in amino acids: CASSPTDEQFF. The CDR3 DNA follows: TGTGCCAGCAGCCCGACGGATGAGCAGTTCTTC. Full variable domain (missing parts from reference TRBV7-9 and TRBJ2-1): DTGVSQNPRHKITKRGQNVTFRCDPISEHNRLYWYRQTLGQGPEFLTYFQNEAQLEKSRLLSDRFSAERPKGSFSTLEIQRTEQGDSAMYLCASSPTDEQFFGPGTRLTVL.

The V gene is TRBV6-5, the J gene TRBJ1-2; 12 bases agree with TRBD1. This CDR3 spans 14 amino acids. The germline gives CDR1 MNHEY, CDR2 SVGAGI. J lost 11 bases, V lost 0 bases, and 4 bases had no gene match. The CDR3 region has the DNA TGTGCCAGCAGTTACTCTGGGACAGGGGGCTTTTACACCTTC. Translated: CASSYSGTGGFYTF.

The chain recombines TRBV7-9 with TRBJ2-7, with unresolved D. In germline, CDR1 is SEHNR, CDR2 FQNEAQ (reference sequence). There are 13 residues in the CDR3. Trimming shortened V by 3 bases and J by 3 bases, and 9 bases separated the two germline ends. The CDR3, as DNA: TGTGCCAGCAGCTTGTACAAAGACTACGAGCAGTACTTC. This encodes CASSLYKDYEQYF.